The TCR beta chain described here comes from a study of blood T cell repertoires in COVID-19. About the study: From T cells, B-cell-depleted T cells, or PBMCs came the material, which was cDNA or gDNA.

Seattle's enrolled individuals joined amid active infection and were then monitored longitudinally. Methods used by the authors: How many nucleated cells were present was estimated from reference gene primer amplification. Profiling relied on immunoSEQ multiplex PCR, and the TCRdb table lists in-frame clones only, not all of them. From that table come the V and J calls and clone size; the DNA was used to work out D and trimming. The sample consists of about 300,000 clones, 90% to 95% of them appearing once. Material for sequencing was peripheral blood. This clonotype was obtained from a woman in her twenties or thirties with COVID-19, enrolled during active disease.

The CDR3 region is CASSLGTSSGYTF. In DNA, the CDR3 is TGTGCCAGCAGTCTGGGGACAAGCAGTGGCTACACCTTC. The chain is built from TRBV6-5 and TRBJ1-2; TRBD1 is a possible D gene (6 bases). The CDR3 runs to 13 residues. Trimming took 5 bases from V and 7 from J, leaving 14 bases between them. From germline, CDR1 is MNHEY and CDR2 SVGAGI.